The clone carrying this T cell receptor beta chain was seen a handful of times. The gene names here belong to mouse. Sequencing ends 1 residue short of the CDR3 end; the germline J gene provides the rest. These data originate in a study of tissue T cells after allogeneic stem cell transplantation. Assay: immunoSEQ multiplex PCR; the TCRdb copy retains only in-frame clones and omits some. This sample yields 45,000 to 50,000 clones, of which less than 75% are seen a single time; 0.7% belongs to the top ten. This CDR3 contains 12 residues. The germline CDR1 and CDR2 sequences are FNHDT and SITEND (reference sequence). V lost 4 bases, J lost 2 bases, and 7 bases lay in between.

This TCR derives from a pool of C57BL/6 mice in good health. The rearrangement uses TRBV19 and TRBJ2-7; D gene uncertain. Sequenced material: sorted cells pooled from one or two spleens. Incomplete CDR3 DNA: TGTGCCAGCAGTCTGACACCCTATGAACAGTAC. Translation: CASSLTPYEQY. Given in full, the CDR3 is CASSLTPYEQYF. The whole variable domain, remainder taken from reference TRBV19 and TRBJ2-7, is GGIITQTPKFLIGQEGQKLTLKCQQNFNHDTMYWYRQDSGKGLRLIYYSITENDLQKGDLSEGYDASREKKSSFSLTVTSAQKNEMAVFLCASSLTPYEQYFGPGTRLTVL.